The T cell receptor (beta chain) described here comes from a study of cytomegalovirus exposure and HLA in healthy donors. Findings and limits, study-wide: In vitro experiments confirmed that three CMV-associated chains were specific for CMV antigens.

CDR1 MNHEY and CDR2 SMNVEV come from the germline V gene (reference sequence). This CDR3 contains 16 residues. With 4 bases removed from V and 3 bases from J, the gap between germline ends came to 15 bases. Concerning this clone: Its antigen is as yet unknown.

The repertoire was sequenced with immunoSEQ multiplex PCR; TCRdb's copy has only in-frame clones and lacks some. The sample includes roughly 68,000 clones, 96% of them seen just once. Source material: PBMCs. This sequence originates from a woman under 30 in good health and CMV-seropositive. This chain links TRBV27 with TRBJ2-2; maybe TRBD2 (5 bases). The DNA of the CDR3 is TGTGCCAGCAGTTCAGCAGCGGAGGCGGACACCGGGGAGCTGTTTTTT. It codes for CASSSAAEADTGELFF.